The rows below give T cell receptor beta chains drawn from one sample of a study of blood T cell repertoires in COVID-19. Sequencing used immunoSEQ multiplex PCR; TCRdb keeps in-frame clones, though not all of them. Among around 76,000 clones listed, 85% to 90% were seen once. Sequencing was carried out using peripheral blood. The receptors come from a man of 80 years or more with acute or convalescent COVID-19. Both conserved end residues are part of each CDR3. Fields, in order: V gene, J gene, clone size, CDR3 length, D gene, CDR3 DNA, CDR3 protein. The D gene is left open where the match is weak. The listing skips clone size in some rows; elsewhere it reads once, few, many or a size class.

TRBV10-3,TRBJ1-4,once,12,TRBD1,TGTGCCACACGGGACAGGGATGAAAAACTGTTTTTT,CATRDRDEKLFF
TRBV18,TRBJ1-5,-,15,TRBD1,TGTGCCAGCTCACCCCGGGACAGTTTTCACGAGCCCCAGCATTTT,CASSPRDSFHEPQHF
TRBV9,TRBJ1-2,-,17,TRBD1,TGTGCCAGCAGCAAACAGGGGGCTTTGGCGTCTGGAGGTGGCTACACCTTC,CASSKQGALASGGGYTF
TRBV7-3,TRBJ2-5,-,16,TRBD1,TGTGCCAGCAGCTTGGGAAGGACAGGGGGCCAAGAGACCCAGTACTTC,CASSLGRTGGQETQYF
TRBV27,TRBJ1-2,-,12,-,TGTGCCAGGGACCGGGGATTCTATGGCTACACCTTC,CARDRGFYGYTF
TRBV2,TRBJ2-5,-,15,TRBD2,TGTGCCAGCGCCCCCCGACTAGCACTACAAGAGACCCAGTACTTC,CASAPRLALQETQYF
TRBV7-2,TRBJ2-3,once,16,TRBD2,TGTGCCAGCAGCAACAGACTAGCGGGGGGGCCTAATACGCAGTATTTT,CASSNRLAGGPNTQYF
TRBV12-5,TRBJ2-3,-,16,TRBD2,TGTGCTAGCCAGGCCCCGGGGGGAGGAAGCACAGATACGCAGTATTTT,CASQAPGGGSTDTQYF
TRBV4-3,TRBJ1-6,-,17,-,TGCGCCAGCAGCCAAGACTTAGGGAGCTCCTATAATTCACCCCTCCACTTT,CASSQDLGSSYNSPLHF
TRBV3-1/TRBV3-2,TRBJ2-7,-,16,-,TGTGCCAGCAGCCAAGATTCGGGGCAGGGACTGGGAGAGCAGTACTTC,CASSQDSGQGLGEQYF
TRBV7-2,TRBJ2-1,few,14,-,TGTGCCAGCAGCTTAGTCCCACTGGTAGATGAGCAGTTCTTC,CASSLVPLVDEQFF
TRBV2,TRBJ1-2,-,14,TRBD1,TGTGCCAGCAGCCTGGGACAGGGGAACTATGGCTACACCTTC,CASSLGQGNYGYTF
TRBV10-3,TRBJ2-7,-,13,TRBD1,TGTGCCGCAGCCGCAACAGGGGCTCTCGAGCAGTACTTC,CAAAATGALEQYF
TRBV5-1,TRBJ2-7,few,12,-,TGCGCCAGCAAGCGCGGGGACTACGAGCAGTACTTC,CASKRGDYEQYF
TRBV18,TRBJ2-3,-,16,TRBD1,TGTGCCAGCTCATTCCGATCGGGACAGGGAGACGATACGCAGTATTTT,CASSFRSGQGDDTQYF
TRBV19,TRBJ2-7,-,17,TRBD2,TGTGCCAGTAGTAAGGGGGTAGCGGGAGGTCTGCTGTACGAGCAGTACTTC,CASSKGVAGGLLYEQYF
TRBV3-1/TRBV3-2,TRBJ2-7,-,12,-,TGTGCCAGCAGCCAAGGCGGGACCAAGCAGTACTTC,CASSQGGTKQYF
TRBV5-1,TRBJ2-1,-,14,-,TGCGCCAGCAGCCCTCCAGGTAACTACAATGAGCAGTTCTTC,CASSPPGNYNEQFF
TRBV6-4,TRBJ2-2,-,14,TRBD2,TGTGCCAGCAAGCGGCTAGCGGACACCGGGGAGCTGTTTTTT,CASKRLADTGELFF
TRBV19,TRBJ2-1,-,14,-,TGTGCCAGTAGTACTGTCGGGGGAATGTATGAGCAGTTCTTC,CASSTVGGMYEQFF
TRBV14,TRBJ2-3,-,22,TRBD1,TGTGCCAGCAGCCAAGAAGGTCTTGCGGGTGGAGGACAGGGCCCTCACCCAGATACGCAGTATTTT,CASSQEGLAGGGQGPHPDTQYF
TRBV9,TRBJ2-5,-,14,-,TGTGCCAGCAGCGACCCCAGGGGCCAAGAGACCCAGTACTTC,CASSDPRGQETQYF
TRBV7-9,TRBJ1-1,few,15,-,TGTGCCAGCAGCTTAGCTTCAGGGGCGAACACTGAAGCTTTCTTT,CASSLASGANTEAFF
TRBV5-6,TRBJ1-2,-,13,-,TGTGCCAGCAGCTTTCAGGGGATGGGTGGCTACACCTTC,CASSFQGMGGYTF
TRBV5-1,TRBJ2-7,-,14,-,TGCGCCAGCAGCTTTGCAGGGGACCCCTACGAGCAGTACTTC,CASSFAGDPYEQYF
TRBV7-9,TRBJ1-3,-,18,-,TGTGCCAGCAGCCCAATGAGAGGAGGGCGCGGTTCTGGAAACACCATATATTTT,CASSPMRGGRGSGNTIYF
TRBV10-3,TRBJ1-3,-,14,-,TGTGCCATCAGGGGAGGGGGGTCTGGAAACACCATATATTTT,CAIRGGGSGNTIYF
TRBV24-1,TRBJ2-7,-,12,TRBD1,TGTGCCACCAGTGTCGACAGGGACGAGCAGTACTTC,CATSVDRDEQYF
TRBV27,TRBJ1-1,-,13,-,TGTGCCAGCAGCAAACAAGCTCTAGCTGAAGCTTTCTTT,CASSKQALAEAFF
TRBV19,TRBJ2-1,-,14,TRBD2,TGTGCCAGTATGCGGGAGGGGCGGTACAATGAGCAGTTCTTC,CASMREGRYNEQFF
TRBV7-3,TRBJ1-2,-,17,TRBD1,TGTGCCAGCAGCTCCCCCTGGGGGACAGATACTAACTATGGCTACACCTTC,CASSSPWGTDTNYGYTF
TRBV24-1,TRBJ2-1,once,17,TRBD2,TGTGCCACCAGTGATTTCCCGGGACTAGCGGGGTACAATGAGCAGTTCTTC,CATSDFPGLAGYNEQFF
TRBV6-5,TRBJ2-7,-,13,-,TGTGCCAGCAGTCCCCCCTCCGTCTACGAGCAGTACTTC,CASSPPSVYEQYF
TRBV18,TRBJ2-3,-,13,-,TGTGCCAGCTCACAAGGGGACACAGATACGCAGTATTTT,CASSQGDTDTQYF
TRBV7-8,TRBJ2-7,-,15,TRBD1,TGTGCCAGCAGCCTGGGGGACAGGGAGTGGTACGAGCAGTACTTC,CASSLGDREWYEQYF
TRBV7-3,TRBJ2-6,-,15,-,TGTGCCAGCAGCCCGCAGGTAGCTGGGGCCAACGTCCTGACTTTC,CASSPQVAGANVLTF